This TCR beta chain was documented in a study of blood T cells in healthy people across ages (dated by TCRdb to the mid-2010s). About the study as a whole: In model experiments, template switching captured about one uniquely barcoded TCR beta cDNA molecule for every two T cells. To avoid experimental bias, donors of different ages were spread randomly across the sequencing lanes. Using the same blood draw, the study looked at two additional independent replicas of 1 million unique cDNA reads for two donors, one aged 18 to 30 and the other aged 80 or older. Using deep sequencing normalized with unique cDNA molecular identifiers, the study measured how TCR beta repertoire diversity changes with age. Donors were grouped into four age groups: young (average 16 years), middle-aged (approximately 41), aged (around 56) and long-lived (around 80).

The CDR3 runs 15 residues from the cysteine to the phenylalanine. Of all the DNA, just the CDR3 is kept, 45 bases in frame from base 1. The germline V gene gives CDR1 as MNHNS and CDR2 as SASEGT. V is trimmed back by 3 bases and J by 6 bases, and the junction contains 8 bases that no gene match accounts for. The receptor library was made with 5' RACE. These reads were obtained on an Illumina HiSeq 2500. The second PCR ran for about 6 to 12 cycles and used a J-beta primer mix along with a sample-barcoded 5' primer. A template-switch 5' adaptor carrying 12 random nucleotides introduced a unique molecular identifier onto each TCR beta cDNA molecule. At least 2.5 million CDR3-containing paired-end reads were obtained from each sample. All of the RNA was converted into first-strand cDNA using the Mint cDNA synthesis kit, with a TRBC-specific oligonucleotide serving as the primer. All cDNA was treated with uracil-DNA glycosylase and then went through a first 18-cycle PCR with the universal primers M1SS and BC2_uni_R. Per the source publication's procedure: Normalization of each sample was performed by random selection of 1 million high-quality reads, each carrying a distinct molecular identifier. Instead of being binned into consensus sequences, reads that shared molecular identifiers were thrown out. CDR3 identification, clonotype clustering and error correction used MiTCR with a Q25 quality threshold and the strictest error-elimination algorithm. A nonparametric unseen species model with Euler transformation was used to estimate lower-bound total TCR beta diversity. Clones were called with MiXCR by TCRdb after fastp trimmed the public reads at Q25, and only in-frame beta chains were retained. One record per CDR3 amino acid sequence lists the most common genes and DNA. The V and J calls were determined by TCRdb, not by the authors. The sample table contains under 1 million distinct CDR3 sequences; only one count was recorded for more than 40% of them. Roughly 19% of the sample goes to the ten largest clones.

General conclusions and limits of the study: Compared with the aged group, the long-lived group had more naive CD4+ T cells, fewer expanded clones and increased TCR diversity, a pattern suggesting age selection. As age increased, observed TCR beta diversity per million T cells dropped in a roughly linear way, and a significant reduction was already evident by age 40. Estimates of total diversity based on one million sequenced T cells were considered lower bounds and underestimates. Since profiling was done on bulk unsorted PBMCs, naive and antigen-experienced compartments could not be conclusively compared. The CMV infection status of donors was not known, potentially confounding age-related changes in expanded clonotypes. There was a strong correlation between observed TCR beta diversity and the percentage of naive T cells measured by flow cytometry.

Systemically healthy Caucasian individuals from Russia, roughly 40 in total and aged roughly 6 to 90 years, were included as donors. Each donor gave ten milliliters of peripheral blood, drawn into EDTA-treated Vacutainer tubes. PBMCs were isolated by Ficoll-Paque density-gradient centrifugation, with at least 6 million obtained per sample. Trizol reagent was used to extract total RNA from the PBMCs, yielding at least 5.5 micrograms per sample. The percentages of naive CD45RAhigh/CD27high T cells were determined by flow cytometry on a PBMC aliquot from every donor. This clonotype was counted between two and nine times. Which antigen it targets is not known. It has no much larger one-base neighbor in the sample; base qualities were not kept.

This clonotype was sampled from a man between 60 and 75 years old in good health. Recombination joined TRBV6-1 with TRBJ2-5; 9 middle bases align to TRBD1. Specimen: blood. The nucleotides read TGTGCCAGCAGTGAGGGTTGGGGACAGGGAAAGACCCAGTACTTC. Its product reads: CASSEGWGQGKTQYF.